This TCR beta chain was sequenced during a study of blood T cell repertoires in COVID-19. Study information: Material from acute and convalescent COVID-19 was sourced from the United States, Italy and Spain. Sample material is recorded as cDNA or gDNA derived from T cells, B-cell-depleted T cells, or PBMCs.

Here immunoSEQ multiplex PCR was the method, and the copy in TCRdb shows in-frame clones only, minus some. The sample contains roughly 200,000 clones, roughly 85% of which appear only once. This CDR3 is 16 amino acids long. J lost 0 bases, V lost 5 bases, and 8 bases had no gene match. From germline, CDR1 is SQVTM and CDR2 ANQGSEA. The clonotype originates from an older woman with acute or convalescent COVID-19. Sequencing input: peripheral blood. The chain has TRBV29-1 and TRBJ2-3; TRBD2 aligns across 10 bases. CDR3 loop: CSVRGAGGTSTDTQYF. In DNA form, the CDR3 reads TGCAGCGTTCGGGGAGCGGGAGGGACTAGCACAGATACGCAGTATTTT.